This passage covers 7 T cell receptor beta chains from one sample sequenced in a study of immune evolution from preneoplasia to lung adenocarcinoma. The protocol was immunoSEQ multiplex PCR, while the TCRdb copy is restricted to in-frame clones and leaves out a portion. The sample contains some 7,600 clones, roughly 74% of which appear only once. Material for sequencing was FFPE atypical adenomatous hyperplasia tissue from the lung. Subset in this sample: atypical adenomatous hyperplasia (AAH), lung preneoplasia. The source of these receptors is a donor at least 70 years old with lung adenocarcinoma. Some clones in this sample may be carry-over from other donors' samples.

The V call is TRBV30, the J call TRBJ2-2, with 10 bases that match TRBD1. In germline, CDR1 is GTSNPN, CDR2 SVGIG (reference sequence). The CDR3 is 14 residues long. The J segment lost 7 bases and the V segment lost 2 bases, leaving 4 bases of the junction unmatched. The DNA of the CDR3 is TGTGCCTGGAGTTGGACAGGGGGTAACGGGGAGCTGTTTTTT. As protein: CAWSWTGGNGELFF.

The chain carries TRBV5-1 and TRBJ2-5, with D uncertain. CDR3 length: 11 residues. The V gene's germline CDR1 is SGHRS and CDR2 YFSETQ. The V gene lost 2 bases and the J gene lost 2 bases, with 1 base spanning the gap. The chain's CDR3 is CASSFQETQYF. The CDR3 nucleotides read TGCGCCAGCAGCTTTCAAGAGACCCAGTACTTC.

The chain is built from TRBV13 and TRBJ2-3; 12 positions match TRBD2. J lost 2 bases, V lost 5 bases, and 5 bases had no gene match. Per the germline V gene, CDR1 is PRHDT and CDR2 is FYEKMQ (reference sequence). This CDR3 comprises 16 residues. The CDR3 bases are TGTGCCAGCAGCGTACTAGCGGGAGGACCCACAGATACGCAGTATTTT. Its translation: CASSVLAGGPTDTQYF.

The rearrangement uses TRBV25-1 and TRBJ2-5; TRBD1 matches at 8 bases. Losses at the gene ends were 6 bases for V and 4 bases for J; bases not matched to a gene: 7. The CDR3 is 14 amino acids. Germline CDR1 is MGHDK and CDR2 is SYGVNS. The DNA for the CDR3 is TGTGCCAGCAGGAGGACAGGGAGTGGAGAGACCCAGTACTTC. Encoded protein: CASRRTGSGETQYF. The whole variable domain, filled in from reference TRBV25-1 and TRBJ2-5, reads EADIYQTPRYLVIGTGKKITLECSQTMGHDKMYWYQQDPGMELHLIHYSYGVNSTEKGDLSSESTVSRIRTEHFPLTLESARPSHTSQYLCASRRTGSGETQYFGPGTRLLVL.

The rearrangement uses TRBV11-2 and TRBJ1-1; D call uncertain. Germline V lookup: CDR1 SGHAT, CDR2 FQNNGV. The CDR3 spans 14 residues. Trimming left V 1 base short and J 2 bases short, with 8 bases between. The CDR3 reads CASSLGQTNTEAFF. Written as DNA, the CDR3 is TGTGCCAGCAGCTTAGGGCAGACCAACACTGAAGCTTTCTTT.

The chain has TRBV10-1 and TRBJ1-1; the match to TRBD1 covers 8 bases. The CDR3 totals 13 residues. Trimming took 4 bases from V and 8 from J; bases not matched to a gene: 6. Germline-derived CDR1 and CDR2 are WNHNN and SYGVQD (reference sequence). CDR3 region: CASSAGQGLEAFF. The DNA for the CDR3 is TGCGCCAGCAGTGCCGGACAGGGCCTCGAAGCTTTCTTT.

The V call is TRBV4-1, the J call TRBJ1-6; no definite D call. The V end lost 5 bases, the J end lost 8 bases, and 19 bases lay between the germline ends. Germline V gene sequence: CDR1 MGHRA, CDR2 YSYEKL. There are 16 residues in the CDR3. The chain's CDR3 is CASSLTPGATDSPLHF. The CDR3 DNA reads TGCGCCAGCAGCTTAACCCCCGGCGCCACTGATTCACCCCTCCACTTT.